What follows are 22 T cell receptor beta chains derived from one specimen sequenced in a study of cytomegalovirus exposure and HLA in healthy donors. The PCR was carried out with 60 Vbeta primers and 13 Jbeta primers. Method: immunoSEQ multiplex PCR; TCRdb's copy keeps in-frame clones and lacks some. This repertoire includes around 100,000 clones. The sequencing sample was made of PBMCs. Receptors were obtained from a man aged 25 to 40 in good health and CMV-seronegative.

About this clone itself: This same CDR3 is encoded by further DNA sequences in the sample. The V call is TRBV9, the J call TRBJ1-6; D gene unclear. The CDR3 is made up of 14 amino acids. Trimming left V 1 base short and J 7 bases short, with 9 bases between. Germline loops: CDR1 SGDLS, CDR2 YYNGEE. CDR3 nucleotide sequence: TGTGCCAGCAGCGTATTTCCCTCGAATTCACCCCTCCACTTT. Translating gives CASSVFPSNSPLHF.

The chain joins TRBV5-4 to TRBJ2-1; 8 bases fit TRBD1. Trimming removed 2 bases from V and 2 bases from J; junction bases left unmatched: 3. The CDR3 is made up of 15 amino acids. Looked up from germline, CDR1 is SGHNT and CDR2 is YYREEE (reference sequence). CDR3 in amino acids: CASSFRQGTYNEQFF. CDR3 in DNA: TGTGCCAGCAGCTTCCGACAGGGGACCTACAATGAGCAGTTCTTC.

The genes are TRBV5-1 and TRBJ1-1, with TRBD1 matching 12 bases. The germline gives CDR1 SGHRS, CDR2 YFSETQ. J was trimmed by 6 bases and V by 6 bases; bases with no gene match: 3. The CDR3 loop spans 13 amino acids. The CDR3 is CASKGQGAAEAFF. The CDR3 DNA follows: TGCGCCAGCAAGGGACAGGGGGCAGCTGAAGCTTTCTTT.

The V gene is TRBV13, the J gene TRBJ2-3, with TRBD2 matching over 9 bases. Germline CDR1 reads PRHDT; CDR2 reads FYEKMQ (reference sequence). J was trimmed by 7 bases and V by 5 bases; bases with no gene match: 13. CDR3 length: 16 amino acids. CDR3 residues: CASSPEGRGGRNTQYF. The DNA of the CDR3 is TGTGCCAGCAGCCCGGAGGGGCGGGGGGGCCGGAATACGCAGTATTTT.

The V gene is TRBV6-1, the J gene TRBJ2-7; the match to TRBD1 covers 10 bases. There are 14 residues in the CDR3. With 6 bases clipped from V and 0 bases from J, the junction kept 2 bases outside the gene matches. Germline V CDR1 and CDR2: MNHNS, SASEGT. CDR3 amino acids: CASRGQGSSYEQYF. CDR3 DNA sequence: TGTGCCAGCAGGGGACAGGGGTCCTCCTACGAGCAGTACTTC.

J is TRBJ2-5 and V is TRBV15; 10 nucleotides agree with TRBD1. The better agreement between TRBJ2-7 and the DNA end casts doubt on the J call. CDR1 LNHNV and CDR2 YYDKDF come from the germline V gene (reference sequence). This CDR3 is built from 16 residues. CDR3 coding DNA: TGTGCCACCAGCAGGGATAAGACAGGGGGCTTTCGCGAGCAGTACTTC. It encodes CATSRDKTGGFREQYF.

CDR3 region: CSGDRGWGMNTEAFF. CDR3 nucleotide sequence: TGCAGCGGGGACAGGGGTTGGGGCATGAACACTGAAGCTTTCTTT. V gene TRBV29-1 combines with J gene TRBJ1-1; TRBD1 agrees at 10 bases. CDR1 and CDR2 (germline): SQVTM, ANQGSEA. V trimming: 7 bases; J trimming: 0 bases; junction bases outside the gene matches: 8. The CDR3 contains 15 residues.

The chain uses TRBV5-1 and TRBJ2-1, with 14 bases that match TRBD2. The germline CDR1 and CDR2 sequences are SGHRS and YFSETQ. The trim removed 5 bases at V and 7 bases at J, leaving 11 bases unmatched. This CDR3 spans 17 amino acids. CDR3 DNA sequence: TGCGCCAGCAGGACTAGCGGGGGGGCTTCTTCGGGAAATGAGCAGTTCTTC. It specifies CASRTSGGASSGNEQFF.

The DNA for the CDR3 is TGCGCCAGCAAGGGGGCAGACACCGGGGAGCTGTTTTTT. The encoded protein is CASKGADTGELFF. This rearrangement joins TRBV5-1 to TRBJ2-2, with 7 bases matching TRBD1. Germline V CDR1 and CDR2: SGHRS, YFSETQ. The trim removed 6 bases at V and 3 bases at J, leaving 2 bases unmatched. The CDR3 is 13 amino acids.

The chain links TRBV20-1 to TRBJ2-1; the D gene is possibly TRBD2 (5 bases). The CDR3 runs to 11 residues. V was clipped by 5 bases and J by 10 bases, with 12 bases between them. CDR1 and CDR2 from the germline V gene are DFQATT and SNEGSKA (reference sequence). The CDR3 spells CSASGLEEQFF. CDR3 in DNA: TGCAGTGCTTCGGGGTTGGAGGAGCAGTTCTTC.

Comment on this clone: An end of the junction differs from the germline gene, which may be a read error. The J gene is TRBJ2-1, the V gene TRBV29-1; perhaps TRBD1 as D (5 bases). The CDR3 is made up of 12 amino acids. The V gene's germline CDR1 is SQVTM and CDR2 ANQGSEA. CDR3 protein: CGVFQGYNEQFF. The CDR3 DNA is TGCGGCGTTTTCCAGGGATACAATGAGCAGTTCTTC.

The chain is built from TRBV5-1 and TRBJ1-2; possibly TRBD1 for D (6 bases). CDR3 length: 13 amino acids. Germline V gene sequence: CDR1 SGHRS, CDR2 YFSETQ. V lost 3 bases and J 7 bases, leaving 13 bases between the germline ends. CDR3 in DNA: TGCGCCAGCAGCTCCAAAGACAGGCGTGGCTACACCTTC. Its translation: CASSSKDRRGYTF.

Here the CDR3 DNA reads TGCGCCAGCAGCGCCTCGACAGGGGCAGAGACCCAGTACTTC. Translation gives CASSASTGAETQYF. The V call is TRBV5-1, the J call TRBJ2-5, with 8 positions matching TRBD1. The CDR3 length is 14 residues. Trimming cost V 4 bases and J 4 bases; bases outside gene matches: 6. CDR1 is SGHRS and CDR2 is YFSETQ in the germline V gene. Using reference TRBV5-1 and TRBJ2-5 for the parts outside the CDR3, the full variable domain is KAGVTQTPRYLIKTRGQQVTLSCSPISGHRSVSWYQQTPGQGLQFLFEYFSETQRNKGNFPGRFSGRQFSNSRSEMNVSTLELGDSALYLCASSASTGAETQYFGPGTRLLVL.

This CDR3 reads CASSGAGGRGYTF. DNA of the CDR3: TGTGCCAGCAGTGGGGCAGGGGGACGGGGCTACACCTTC. V usage is TRBV7-2 and J usage is TRBJ1-2; 7 bases align to TRBD1. In germline, CDR1 is SGHTA, CDR2 FQGNSA. This CDR3 has 13 amino acids. The trim removed 6 bases at V and 8 bases at J, leaving 9 bases unmatched.

The rearrangement joins TRBV6-1 to TRBJ2-1, with TRBD2 matching over 8 bases. V lost 1 base to trimming and J lost 5 bases; unmatched junction nucleotides: 4. This CDR3 has 15 amino acids. Germline-derived CDR1 and CDR2 are MNHNS and SASEGT. The chain's CDR3 is CASSEGTSSHNEQFF. The CDR3 DNA follows: TGTGCCAGCAGTGAAGGGACTAGCTCTCACAATGAGCAGTTCTTC.

V and J are TRBV7-9 and TRBJ1-2; a weak D match, TRBD1 (6 bases). The CDR3 extends over 16 amino acids. V lost 1 base to trimming and J lost 0 bases, with 12 bases between them. Germline V gives CDR1 SEHNR, CDR2 FQNEAQ (reference sequence). The CDR3 loop reads CASSLGAGEANYGYTF. CDR3 DNA: TGTGCCAGCAGCTTAGGGGCAGGGGAAGCTAACTATGGCTACACCTTC.

The chain carries TRBV21-1 and TRBJ2-5; TRBD2 is the table's D call, not checked against the DNA. TRBV21-1 is labeled a pseudogene. The CDR3 totals 14 residues. Here the CDR3 reads CASSKAKGEETQYF. DNA of the CDR3: TGTGCCAGCAGCAAGGCTAAAGGAGAGGAGACCCAGTACTTC.

This sequence joins TRBV6-4 and TRBJ2-1; D ambiguous. The CDR3 is made up of 13 amino acids. V lost 4 bases, J lost 9 bases, and 13 bases lay in between. Germline assignment: CDR1 MRHNA and CDR2 SNTAGT. The CDR3 spells CASSATEEREQFF. CDR3 in DNA: TGTGCCAGCAGTGCCACTGAAGAGCGTGAGCAGTTCTTC.

The chain uses TRBV6-1 and TRBJ2-3, with 8 nucleotides matching TRBD1. The CDR3 extends over 16 amino acids. In germline, CDR1 is MNHNS, CDR2 SASEGT. Trimming removed 2 bases from V and 2 bases from J; junction bases left unmatched: 6. The CDR3 bases are TGTGCCAGCAGTGAATACGAGACAGGGGTCACAGATACGCAGTATTTT. Encoded protein: CASSEYETGVTDTQYF.

The chain recombines TRBV7-9 with TRBJ2-5, with D tentatively TRBD2 (5 bases). The DNA end lines up better with TRBJ2-7; the J call may be wrong. The germline gives CDR1 SEHNR, CDR2 FQNEAQ (reference sequence). The CDR3 contains 15 residues. CDR3 residues: CASSLFRGTPYEQYF. The CDR3 DNA follows: TGTGCCAGCAGCTTATTCCGGGGAACCCCCTACGAGCAGTACTTC.

The chain employs TRBV28 and TRBJ1-1; D is uncertain. Germline CDR1 reads MDHEN; CDR2 reads SYDVKM. This CDR3 region has 12 residues. Trimming took off 9 bases at V and 0 bases at J, with 8 bases between the two ends. Here the CDR3 DNA reads TGTGCCAGTTCACAGATGAACACTGAAGCTTTCTTT. Translated: CASSQMNTEAFF.

The chain uses TRBV5-1 and TRBJ2-1; D ambiguous. This CDR3 region has 12 residues. V was pared by 0 bases and J by 8 bases, with 6 bases between. Germline assignment: CDR1 SGHRS and CDR2 YFSETQ. The CDR3 DNA reads as TGCGCCAGCAGCTTGGATATTGATGAGCAGTTCTTC. Protein: CASSLDIDEQFF.